This passage covers 10 T cell receptor beta chains from one sample sequenced in a study of cytomegalovirus exposure and HLA in healthy donors. Primers: 60 Vbeta forward and 13 Jbeta reverse. Repertoires were generated with immunoSEQ multiplex PCR, while TCRdb's copy carries only in-frame clones and drops some. The table has about 200,000 clones, about 80% seen once; the top ten hold around 6%. The sample consisted of PBMCs. These receptors all come from a man aged 40-49 years in good health and CMV-seropositive.

This clone was counted once. V usage is TRBV4-1 and J usage is TRBJ2-5, with TRBD2 matching over 11 bases. CDR3 length: 15 residues. Germline assignment: CDR1 MGHRA and CDR2 YSYEKL. V lost 6 bases, J lost 5 bases, and 8 bases stayed unmatched. The CDR3 region has the DNA TGCGCCAGCAGTATAGCGGGAGGGCCGGGGGAGACCCAGTACTTC. Its protein is CASSIAGGPGETQYF.

The rearrangement uses TRBV7-8 and TRBJ2-5; the D gene is possibly TRBD2 (5 bases). CDR1 SGHVS and CDR2 FQNEAQ come from the germline V gene. V was trimmed by 5 bases and J by 4 bases, leaving 14 bases between them. This CDR3 has 14 amino acids. The CDR3 loop reads CASSNLARGETQYF. CDR3 coding DNA: TGTGCCAGCAGCAACCTAGCCCGAGGAGAGACCCAGTACTTC.

V gene TRBV4-1 combines with J gene TRBJ2-2, with TRBD1 identical over 8 bases. From germline, CDR1 is MGHRA and CDR2 YSYEKL. V gave up 0 bases and J gave up 5 bases; unmatched junction bases: 8. The CDR3 consists of 17 residues. This CDR3 reads CASSQEGRGRGTGELFF. The CDR3 coding sequence is TGCGCCAGCAGCCAAGAGGGCAGGGGGCGCGGTACCGGGGAGCTGTTTTTT.

V and J are TRBV6-4 and TRBJ1-2; 9 bases agree with TRBD1. V lost 2 bases and J lost 7; bases outside the gene matches: 2. The CDR3 sequence is 13 residues long. The germline V gene encodes CDR1 MRHNA and CDR2 SNTAGT. CDR3 DNA: TGTGCCAGCAGTGACGACAGGGGGTCTGGCTACACCTTC. It encodes CASSDDRGSGYTF.

The chain employs TRBV2 and TRBJ1-1; the D is unclear. CDR1 is SNHLY and CDR2 is FYNNEI in the germline V gene. The CDR3 has 12 amino acids. V lost 7 bases and J lost 6, with 12 bases in between. This CDR3 reads CASTTRTAEAFF. CDR3 nucleotide sequence: TGTGCCAGCACTACGAGGACTGCTGAAGCTTTCTTT.

The J gene is TRBJ1-1, the V gene TRBV2; tentatively, D is TRBD1 (6 bases). This CDR3 spans 16 amino acids. Trimming cost V 9 bases and J 2 bases, with 22 bases left between them. CDR1 and CDR2 from the germline V gene are SNHLY and FYNNEI. CDR3 nucleotide sequence: TGTGCCAGTAGGATCAGGGGCGGAAGGGATAACACTGAAGCTTTCTTT. Protein product: CASRIRGGRDNTEAFF.

The V gene is TRBV27, the J gene TRBJ2-1, with D hard to call. V lost 4 bases and J lost 8, with 6 bases in between. From germline, CDR1 is MNHEY and CDR2 SMNVEV (reference sequence). CDR3 length equals 11 residues. The CDR3 sequence is CASSSHYEQFF. The CDR3 region has the DNA TGTGCCAGCAGTTCACATTATGAGCAGTTCTTC.

This sequence joins TRBV7-9 and TRBJ2-3; TRBD1 agrees at 9 bases. There are 16 residues in the CDR3. CDR1 and CDR2 (germline): SEHNR, FQNEAQ (reference sequence). V lost 7 bases and J lost 2; bases outside the gene matches: 10. The CDR3 DNA is TGTGCCAGCACCGCGGGACAGGGATGGGTCACAGATACGCAGTATTTT. Residues: CASTAGQGWVTDTQYF.

The chain employs TRBV19 and TRBJ2-5, with 9 bases matching TRBD1. The CDR3 is made up of 16 amino acids. The V gene's germline CDR1 is LNHDA and CDR2 SQIVND (reference sequence). V gave up 5 bases and J gave up 7 bases; unmatched junction bases: 14. The CDR3 coding sequence is TGTGCCAGTAGTCCCGGCCACCACAGGGGGCTTGGGACCCAGTACTTC. This sequence encodes CASSPGHHRGLGTQYF.

This clone was found once. The J gene is TRBJ2-7, the V gene TRBV6-1, with D perhaps TRBD2 (5 bases). CDR1 is MNHNS, CDR2 SASEGT, per germline. Trimming stripped 4 bases from V and 0 bases from J, with 19 bases between. The CDR3 has 17 amino acids. The CDR3 bases are TGTGCCAGCAGTGCCGCGGTGTTGCGGGTGAGCTCCTACGAGCAGTACGTC. Its translation is CASSAAVLRVSSYEQYV.